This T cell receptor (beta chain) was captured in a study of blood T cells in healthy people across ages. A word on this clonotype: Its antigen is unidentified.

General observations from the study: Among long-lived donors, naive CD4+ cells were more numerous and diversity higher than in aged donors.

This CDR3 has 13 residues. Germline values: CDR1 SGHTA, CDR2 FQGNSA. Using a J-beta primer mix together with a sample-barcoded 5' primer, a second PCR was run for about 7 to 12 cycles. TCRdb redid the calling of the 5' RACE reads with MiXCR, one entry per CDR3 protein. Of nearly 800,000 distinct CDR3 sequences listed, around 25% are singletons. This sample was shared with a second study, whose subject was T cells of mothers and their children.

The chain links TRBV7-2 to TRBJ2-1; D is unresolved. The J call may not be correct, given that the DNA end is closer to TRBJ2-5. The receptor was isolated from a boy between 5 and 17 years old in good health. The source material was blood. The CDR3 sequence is CASSRLTPETQYF. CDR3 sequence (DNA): TGTGCCAGCAGCCGCCTCACACCGGAGACCCAGTACTTC.